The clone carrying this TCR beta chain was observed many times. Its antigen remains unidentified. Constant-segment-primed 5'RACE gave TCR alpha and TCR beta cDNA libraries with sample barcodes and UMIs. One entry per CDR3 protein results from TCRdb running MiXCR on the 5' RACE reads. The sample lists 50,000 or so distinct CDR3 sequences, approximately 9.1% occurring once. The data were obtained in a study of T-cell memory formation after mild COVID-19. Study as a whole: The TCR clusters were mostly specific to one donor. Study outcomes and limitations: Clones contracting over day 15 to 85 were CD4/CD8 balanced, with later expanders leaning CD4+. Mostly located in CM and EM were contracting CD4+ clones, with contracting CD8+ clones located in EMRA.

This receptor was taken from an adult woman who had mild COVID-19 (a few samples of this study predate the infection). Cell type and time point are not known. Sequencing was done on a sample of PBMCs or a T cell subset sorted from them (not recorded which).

The CDR3: CSASGAADSNQPQHF. The CDR3 coding sequence is TGCAGTGCTAGTGGAGCAGCAGATAGCAATCAGCCCCAGCATTTT. The V call is TRBV20-1, the J call TRBJ1-5, with D unclear. V was pared by 3 bases and J by 0 bases, with 12 bases between. Germline lookup yields CDR1 DFQATT and CDR2 SNEGSKA (reference sequence). This CDR3 comprises 15 residues.